This is a list of T cell receptor beta chains from one sample in a study of cytomegalovirus exposure and HLA in healthy donors. Measured with immunoSEQ multiplex PCR; TCRdb has only the in-frame clones, and not every one. This table holds about 64,000 clones. Sequenced material: PBMCs. The receptors were gathered from a young woman in good health and CMV-seronegative. CDR3s include the opening cysteine and the closing phenylalanine or tryptophan. D genes are given only for firm matches.

NA | TRBJ1-1 | TRBV30 | TGTGCCTGGATACCCATCCGGAGGGGAACGAACACTGAAGCTTTCTTT | CAWIPIRRGTNTEAFF
TRBD1 | TRBJ2-7 | TRBV10-1 | TGCGCCAGCAGTGATTTGGGGACAGGCCCCTACGAGCAGTACTTC | CASSDLGTGPYEQYF
TRBD2 | TRBJ2-1 | TRBV2 | TGTGCCAGCAGCCTAGCGGGGGGCCATTACAATGAGCAGTTCTTC | CASSLAGGHYNEQFF
TRBD2 | TRBJ2-1 | TRBV25-1 | TGTGCCAGCACCGGTCAAATGGGGAGGGTTATGAATGAGCAGTTCTTC | CASTGQMGRVMNEQFF
NA | TRBJ2-2 | TRBV5-6 | TGTGCCAGCAGCTTGGTATCCGGGGAGCTGTTTTTT | CASSLVSGELFF
TRBD2 | TRBJ2-7 | TRBV4-1 | TGCGCCAGCAGCCAAGGGGGGGCGGGAGGACCCTCCTACGAGCAGTACTTC | CASSQGGAGGPSYEQYF
TRBD1 | TRBJ1-1 | TRBV6-5 | TGTGCCAGCACCGGGACAGGGGTGGTATGGACTGAAGCTTTCTTT | CASTGTGVVWTEAFF
NA | TRBJ2-1 | TRBV5-1 | TGCGCCAGCAGCTTGTTAGATGATGAGCAGTTCTTC | CASSLLDDEQFF
TRBD1 | TRBJ1-2 | TRBV5-1 | TGCGCCAGCAGCCGACCTAGTGGGACAGGGGGGATCAACTATGGCTACACCTTC | CASSRPSGTGGINYGYTF
TRBD1 | TRBJ1-2 | TRBV6-1 | TGTGCCAGCAGTGAGCTGGGACAGGGGGATGGAGGCTATGGCTACACCTTC | CASSELGQGDGGYGYTF
NA | TRBJ1-2 | TRBV7-9 | TGTGCCAGCAGCCTTGCGATTAACTATGGCTACACCTTC | CASSLAINYGYTF
NA | TRBJ2-7 | TRBV5-4 | TGTGCCAGCAGCTTGGACTCGCGGGGCTTCTACGAGCAGTACTTC | CASSLDSRGFYEQYF
TRBD2 | TRBJ2-7 | TRBV7-9 | TGTGCCAGCAGCTTAGTTAGGCTAGCGGGGGACCTCGAGCAGTACTTC | CASSLVRLAGDLEQYF
NA | TRBJ2-7 | TRBV6-5 | TGTGCCAGCAGTCAATCCAGCGGATCCTACGAGCAGTACTTC | CASSQSSGSYEQYF
TRBD1 | TRBJ1-5 | TRBV2 | TGTGCCAGCAGAGACGGGACAGGGGGAGGGCAGCCCCAGCATTTT | CASRDGTGGGQPQHF
NA | TRBJ1-6 | TRBV2 | TGTGCCAGCAGTGATCACAGTCCCAAAGCACCCCTCCACTTT | CASSDHSPKAPLHF
NA | TRBJ2-2 | TRBV7-8 | TGTGCCAGCAGCCTACAGGAACACTCCTCCGGGGAGCTGTTTTTT | CASSLQEHSSGELFF
TRBD1 | TRBJ1-2 | TRBV5-4 | TGTGCCAGCAGGGAAAGACAGGGGGCTTATGGCTACACCTTC | CASRERQGAYGYTF
TRBD1 | TRBJ1-4 | TRBV9 | TGTGCCAGCAGCGTCGGGACAGGGTGGGAAAAACTGTTTTTT | CASSVGTGWEKLFF
NA | TRBJ2-1 | TRBV7-7 | TGTGCTAGCAGCCAGCAGGGTGGAGAGCAGTTCTTC | CASSQQGGEQFF
TRBD1 | TRBJ1-2 | TRBV6-1 | TGTGCCAGCAGGAGGGACAGGCCAGGAGGCTACACCTTC | CASRRDRPGGYTF
TRBD1 | TRBJ1-2 | TRBV4-1 | TGCGCCAGCAGCCAAGTGACAGGGACCATCAACTATGGCTACACCTTC | CASSQVTGTINYGYTF
NA | TRBJ2-7 | TRBV6-1 | TGTGCCAGCAGTGAAGCGCGGGGAGCGGCCTACGAGCAGTACTTC | CASSEARGAAYEQYF
TRBD1 | TRBJ1-2 | TRBV19 | TGTGCCAGTACCATAGGACAGGCGTTGGGATATGGCTACACCTTC | CASTIGQALGYGYTF
TRBD1 | TRBJ2-7 | TRBV11-3 | TGTGCCAGCAGCGCCACAGGGGGTTCCTACGAGCAGTACTTC | CASSATGGSYEQYF
NA | TRBJ2-7 | TRBV7-9 | TGTGCCAGCAGCATCGGGACCTACGAGCAGTACTTC | CASSIGTYEQYF
NA | TRBJ1-1 | TRBV6-5 | TGTGCCAGCCTCGGAGGCTTGGATGAAGCTTTCTTT | CASLGGLDEAFF
NA | TRBJ1-2 | TRBV19 | TGTGCCAGTAGTCGAGGAGGTGGCAACTATGGCTACACCTTC | CASSRGGGNYGYTF
TRBD1 | TRBJ1-5 | TRBV27 | TGTGCCAGCAGTTCCCCGGGACAGGGATATATGGGGCCCCAGCATTTT | CASSSPGQGYMGPQHF
TRBD2 | TRBJ2-3 | TRBV5-6 | TGTGCCAGCAGCTTGGGTGCTAGCGGAAGACCTGCAGATACGCAGTATTTT | CASSLGASGRPADTQYF
TRBD2 | TRBJ2-5 | TRBV7-2 | TGTGCCAGCAGCTTCACTAGCGGGGGAGGCAGGGAGACCCAGTACTTC | CASSFTSGGGRETQYF
NA | TRBJ2-2 | TRBV9 | TGTGCCAGCAGCGTAGGGAGCGGGGAGCTGTTTTTT | CASSVGSGELFF
NA | TRBJ2-2 | TRBV6-5 | TGTGCCAGCAGTTATGGGGGGTCCGGGGAGCTGTTTTTT | CASSYGGSGELFF
TRBD2 | TRBJ2-1 | TRBV7-2 | TGTGCCAGCAGCCCTAGCGGGAGGGGTGAGCAGTTCTTC | CASSPSGRGEQFF
TRBD1 | TRBJ2-5 | TRBV18 | TGTGCCAGCTCGAGACAGGGGGAAGAGACCCAGTACTTC | CASSRQGEETQYF
TRBD2 | TRBJ2-1 | TRBV5-1 | TGCGCCAGCTCATCCCCCGGGGGGCGGGGGGCCTACTCCTACAATGAGCAGTTCTTC | CASSSPGGRGAYSYNEQFF
NA | TRBJ1-1 | TRBV28 | TGTGCCAGCAGTTTTTTATTCCCCAACACTGAAGCTTTCTTT | CASSFLFPNTEAFF
NA | TRBJ2-7 | TRBV30 | TGTGCCTGGAGTGTACTCCCCCTTGGCGAGCAGTACTTC | CAWSVLPLGEQYF
NA | TRBJ2-7 | TRBV7-7 | TGTGCTAGCAGCTTGGATGGGGCCGGTGAGCAGTACTTC | CASSLDGAGEQYF
NA | TRBJ2-7 | TRBV5-1 | TGCGCCAGCAGCTTGGCCGCCGGGGCCTACGAGCAGTACTTC | CASSLAAGAYEQYF
NA | TRBJ1-1 | TRBV7-6 | TGTGCCAGCAGCTTAGCGGGGGGAGATAACACTGAAGCTTTCTTT | CASSLAGGDNTEAFF
NA | TRBJ1-1 | TRBV7-8 | TGTGCCAGCAGCTTAGTCGCCGGGAACACTGAAGCTTTCTTT | CASSLVAGNTEAFF
TRBD2 | TRBJ2-1 | TRBV5-1 | TGCGCCAGCAGCTGGGGTACTAGCGGGAGTCGAAATGAGCAGTTCTTC | CASSWGTSGSRNEQFF